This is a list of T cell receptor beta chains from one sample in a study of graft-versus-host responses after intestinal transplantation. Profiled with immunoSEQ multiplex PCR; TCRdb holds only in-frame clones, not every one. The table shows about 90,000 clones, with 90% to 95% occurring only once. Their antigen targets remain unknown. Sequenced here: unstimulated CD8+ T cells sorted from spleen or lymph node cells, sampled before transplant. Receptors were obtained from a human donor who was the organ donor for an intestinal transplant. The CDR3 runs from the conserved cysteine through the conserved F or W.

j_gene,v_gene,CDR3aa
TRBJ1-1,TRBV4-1,CASSLRQGGNTEAFF
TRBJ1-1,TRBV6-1,CASSYWLSGLPAFF
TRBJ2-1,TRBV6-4,CASSDDVGSLNEQFF
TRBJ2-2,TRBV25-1,CASSEYETGELFF
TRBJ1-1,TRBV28,CASSLVPDSSFVAEAFF
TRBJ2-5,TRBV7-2,CASSLSQGRRETQYF
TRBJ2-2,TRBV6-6,CASSYRAGGSGELFF
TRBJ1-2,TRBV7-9,CASSPMGGFGYTF
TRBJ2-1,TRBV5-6,CASSGEGLAGVGEQFF
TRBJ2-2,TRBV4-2,CASSQATGLSSTGELFF
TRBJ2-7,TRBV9,CASSASGTWVDEQYF
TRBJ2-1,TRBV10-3,CAISEWSNEQFF
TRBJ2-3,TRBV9,CASSPRGASGRLEQYF
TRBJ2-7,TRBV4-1,CASGAGVLYEQYF
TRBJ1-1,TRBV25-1,CASRDRANTEAFF
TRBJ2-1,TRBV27,CASSPVGRGDFFRYNEQFF
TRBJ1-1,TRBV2,CASTYGEGNEAFF
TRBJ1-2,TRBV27,CASSSGGYGYTF
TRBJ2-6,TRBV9,CASSVGHFSGANVLTF
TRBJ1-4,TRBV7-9,CASSRGTVATNEKLFF
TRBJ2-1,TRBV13,CASSYPGVAGDNEQFF
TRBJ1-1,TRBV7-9,CASSPSEGGGAFF
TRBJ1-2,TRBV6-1,CASSVQGHYGYTF
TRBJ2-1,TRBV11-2,CASSAPGLALNEQFF